This T cell receptor beta chain was profiled in a study of spatial heterogeneity in lung cancer. The CDR3 is 14 residues long. J was trimmed by 6 bases and V by 2 bases; bases with no gene match: 5. Notes on the study in general: Tumoral mutation counts were tracked by counts of expanded intratumoral alpha and beta TCRs.

Unique molecular identifiers tagged every individual TCR cDNA molecule. From the 5' RACE reads, TCRdb called clonotypes with MiXCR, one entry per CDR3 protein. The sample has more than 5,000 distinct CDR3 sequences; 3.9% are singletons. This clonotype has at least ten counts. The target antigen is unknown. The sample's time point: sample taken at primary tumor resection. Frozen PBMC, nontumor lung or tumor provided whole RNA, which was sequenced unsorted. The sequencing used lung tumor tissue, collected at surgery. This sequence joins TRBV12-3 or TRBV12-4 and TRBJ2-7, with 9 bases aligning to TRBD2. The receptor's source is a female donor with early-stage non-small cell lung cancer. CDR3 protein: CASSLLAGAGEQYF. The CDR3 DNA reads TGTGCCAGCAGTTTATTAGCGGGAGCGGGCGAGCAGTACTTC.